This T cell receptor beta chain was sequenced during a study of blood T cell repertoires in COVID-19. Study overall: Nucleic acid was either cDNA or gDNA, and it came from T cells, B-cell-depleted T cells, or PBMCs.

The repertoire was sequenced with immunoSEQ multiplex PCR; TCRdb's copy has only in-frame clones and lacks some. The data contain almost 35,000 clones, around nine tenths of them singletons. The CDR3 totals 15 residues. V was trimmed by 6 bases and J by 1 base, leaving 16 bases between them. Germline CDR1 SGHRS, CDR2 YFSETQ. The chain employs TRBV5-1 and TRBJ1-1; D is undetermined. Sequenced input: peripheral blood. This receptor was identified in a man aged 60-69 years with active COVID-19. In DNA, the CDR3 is TGCGCCAGCACTCTAGGAGGGCGGACGAACACTGAAGCTTTCTTT. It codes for CASTLGGRTNTEAFF.